The subject of this entry is one TCR beta chain. The antigen remains undetermined. Donors consisted of healthy bone marrow donors. CDR1 and CDR2 from the germline V gene are SEHNR and FQNEAQ (reference sequence). This CDR3 comprises 11 residues. V gave up 3 bases and J gave up 11 bases, with 7 bases separating them. These data originate in a study of cytomegalovirus exposure and HLA in healthy donors. The PCR employed 60 Vbeta primers together with 13 Jbeta primers. TCRdb's copy holds only in-frame clones and misses some; the assay was immunoSEQ multiplex PCR. The sample lists about 110,000 clones, 83% occurring once. Study findings and constraints: It was assumed in the presence/absence analyses that sequencing depth was roughly uniform across donors.

The chain links TRBV7-9 to TRBJ1-4; D is ambiguous. Sequencing input: PBMCs. The sequence derives from a man younger than 35 in good health and CMV-seronegative. The CDR3 DNA follows: TGTGCCAGCAGCTTGTTCGAGAAACTGTTTTTT. It is translated as CASSLFEKLFF.